This is a list of T cell receptor beta chains from one sample in a study of blood T cell repertoires in COVID-19. The method was immunoSEQ multiplex PCR; TCRdb's version includes in-frame clones alone and lacks a portion of them. Of some 330,000 clones in the sample, around 84% were seen once. Sample: PBMCs or T cells enriched from blood (not recorded which). The receptor set was obtained from a man younger than 40 who had recovered from COVID-19. Both conserved end residues are trimmed from each CDR3. For some rows the clone size is stated as once, few or many, or as a class when expanded; others skip it.

J	V	size	CDR3
TRBJ1-6	TRBV6-2/TRBV6-3	-	ASSPGQGRDSPLH
TRBJ2-2	TRBV2	-	STSGTSGGANTGELF
TRBJ1-2	TRBV6-4	-	ASSESSAGRGYT
TRBJ1-2	TRBV6-5	-	ASRPRRQGLYGYT
TRBJ1-6	TRBV5-6	-	ASRHSGQGWESPLH
TRBJ1-4	TRBV5-4	-	ASRRTGGNEKLF
TRBJ2-3	TRBV29-1	-	SAGLSGGPTDTQY
TRBJ1-2	TRBV5-1	-	ASSGNRESYGYT
TRBJ1-2	TRBV28	-	ASSLPVRNYGYT
TRBJ2-2	TRBV2	-	ASSEGTAHRELF
TRBJ1-6	TRBV2	-	ASTGGYNRNSPLH
TRBJ2-1	TRBV9	-	ASSVDPGNEQF
TRBJ1-4	TRBV15	-	ATSSLGQGVGIRGSTNEKLF
TRBJ2-7	TRBV27	-	ASSSPGTGSSYEQY
TRBJ1-5	TRBV19	once	ASTLDTRDQPQH
TRBJ2-1	TRBV5-1	once	ASSLAGTSGRGNEQF
TRBJ2-7	TRBV12-3/TRBV12-4	once	ASSLGQGHEQY
TRBJ2-5	TRBV11-3	once	ASSFPGTEETQY
TRBJ1-1	TRBV5-1	-	ASSLYGTGANTEAF
TRBJ2-7	TRBV4-1	-	ASSQGSGLGSEQY
TRBJ1-2	TRBV6-4	-	ASTPRQPNYGYT
TRBJ1-3	TRBV5-1	-	ASSGTGVGNTIY
TRBJ1-1	TRBV27	-	ASTAGTPNTEAF
TRBJ1-1	TRBV18	many	ASSPPGGLSTEAF
TRBJ1-1	TRBV5-4	few	ASSLMAGRTEAF
TRBJ1-5	TRBV19	-	ASSGREGQPQH
TRBJ1-2	TRBV9	once	ASSAQGGDYGYT
TRBJ2-1	TRBV7-8	once	ASSFSAGGGLANEQF
TRBJ2-5	TRBV3-1/TRBV3-2	-	ASSQDSGGWTGAETQY
TRBJ2-1	TRBV29-1	-	SVYITSGRDGSYNEQF
TRBJ1-2	TRBV20-1	once	SASPKGGTGILYGYT
TRBJ1-6	TRBV5-1	-	ASGKTGGYNSPLH
TRBJ2-7	TRBV19	-	ASSIGQGLTYEQY
TRBJ2-3	TRBV28	once	ASRESSTDTQY
TRBJ2-7	TRBV29-1	-	SVTGTGAMEQY
TRBJ1-2	TRBV2	-	ASRQNRGSGGYT
TRBJ2-7	TRBV30	-	AWSEFNRGLYEQY
TRBJ2-7	TRBV27	-	ASRAGTSAPAYEQY
TRBJ1-5	TRBV28	-	ASSSNSNQPQH
TRBJ2-3	TRBV5-1	-	ASSPGEATDTQY
TRBJ1-5	TRBV6-5	-	LRDRGRIGNQPQH
TRBJ2-7	TRBV19	-	ASSIVTGLSYEQY